This T cell receptor beta chain was identified during a study of blood T cell repertoires in COVID-19. At the level of the study: The analysed material was cDNA or gDNA that came from T cells, B-cell-depleted T cells, or PBMCs.

Repertoires were generated with immunoSEQ multiplex PCR, while TCRdb's copy carries only in-frame clones and drops some. Of some 250,000 clones listed, 82% are singletons. The CDR3 runs 17 residues. Germline V gene sequence: CDR1 MNHEY, CDR2 SVGEGT. The V gene lost 2 bases and the J gene lost 0 bases, with 17 bases spanning the gap. Only one count was recorded for this clone. The chain couples TRBV6-2 or TRBV6-3 to TRBJ2-7, with a possible D match to TRBD2 (7 bases). Sequencing was carried out using peripheral blood. This sequence was found in a woman between 18 and 29 years old with acute or convalescent COVID-19. The CDR3 DNA reads TGTGCCAGCAGTTACAACCCCCACGGGGGGCGCTCCTACGAGCAGTACTTC. It translates to CASSYNPHGGRSYEQYF.